The 5 T cell receptor beta chains listed next were all sequenced from one sample in a study of blood T cell repertoires in COVID-19. Profiled with immunoSEQ multiplex PCR; TCRdb holds only in-frame clones, not every one. The sample carries 70,000 to 85,000 clones, approximately 82% recorded once. The sample taken for sequencing was peripheral blood. All receptors come from a man aged 60 to 75 with acute or convalescent COVID-19.

The chain carries TRBV19 and TRBJ2-7, with 9 bases identical to TRBD2. Trimming took 5 bases from V and 0 from J; bases not matched to a gene: 11. The CDR3 is 17 residues long. CDR1 is LNHDA, CDR2 SQIVND, per germline (reference sequence). The DNA of the CDR3 is TGTGCCAGTAGTGAGCTAGGACTAGCGCCAAGCTCCTACGAGCAGTACTTC. Protein product: CASSELGLAPSSYEQYF.

The V call is TRBV7-3, the J call TRBJ2-1, with D maybe TRBD2 (5 bases). Germline CDR1 reads SGHTA; CDR2 reads FQGTGA. The CDR3 is 13 amino acids. V lost 4 bases to trimming and J lost 6 bases, with 10 bases between them. CDR3 residues: CASSSGLANEQFF. The CDR3 region has the DNA TGTGCCAGCAGCTCGGGCCTAGCCAATGAGCAGTTCTTC.

The chain carries TRBV6-2 or TRBV6-3 and TRBJ2-5; D uncertain. Germline V gives CDR1 MNHEY, CDR2 SVGEGT. This CDR3 spans 13 amino acids. V was pared by 2 bases and J by 5 bases, with 9 bases between. Here the CDR3 DNA reads TGTGCCAGCAGTTACGTCTTGAGGGAGACCCAGTACTTC. Protein: CASSYVLRETQYF.

V is TRBV19 and J is TRBJ2-1; 7 bases line up with TRBD2. CDR3 length: 13 residues. The germline CDR1 and CDR2 sequences are LNHDA and SQIVND (reference sequence). V dropped 3 bases and J dropped 7; count of bases not matched to a gene: 3. Here the CDR3 DNA reads TGTGCCAGTAGTATGGGACTACTGAATGAGCAGTTCTTC. This gives the protein CASSMGLLNEQFF.

The sample holds one count of this clone. This rearrangement joins TRBV10-3 to TRBJ2-7; possible D gene TRBD2, 5 bases. V lost 2 bases, J lost 11 bases, and 13 bases lay in between. CDR1 is ENHRY and CDR2 is SYGVKD in the germline V gene. The CDR3 loop spans 12 amino acids. Here the CDR3 reads CAISEPGLKKYF. Here the CDR3 DNA reads TGTGCCATCAGTGAGCCCGGACTGAAGAAGTACTTC.